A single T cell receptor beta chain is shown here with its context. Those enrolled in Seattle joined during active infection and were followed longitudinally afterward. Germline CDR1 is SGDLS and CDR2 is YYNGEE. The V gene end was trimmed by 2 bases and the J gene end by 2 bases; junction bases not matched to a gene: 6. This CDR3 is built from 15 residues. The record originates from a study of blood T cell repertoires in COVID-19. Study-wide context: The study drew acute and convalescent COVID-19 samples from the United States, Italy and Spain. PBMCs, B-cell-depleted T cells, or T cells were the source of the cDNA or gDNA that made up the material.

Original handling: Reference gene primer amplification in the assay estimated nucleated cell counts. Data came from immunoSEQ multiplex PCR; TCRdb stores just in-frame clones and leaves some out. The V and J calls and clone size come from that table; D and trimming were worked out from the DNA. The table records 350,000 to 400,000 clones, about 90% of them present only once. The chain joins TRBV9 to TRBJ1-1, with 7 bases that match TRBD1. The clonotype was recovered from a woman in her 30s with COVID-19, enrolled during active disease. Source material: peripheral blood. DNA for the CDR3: TGTGCCAGCAGCGTGGACAGGACCTCTAACACTGAAGCTTTCTTT. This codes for CASSVDRTSNTEAFF.